This T cell receptor (beta chain) appears in the sequencing data of a study of blood T cell repertoires in COVID-19. In the authors' methods: Reference gene primer amplification yielded estimated nucleated cell counts. Only in-frame clones appear in the TCRdb table, and some are missing; sequencing was by immunoSEQ multiplex PCR. V and J calls and clone size are those listed in that table; D and trimming were worked out from the DNA. The profile covers about 130,000 clones, with around four fifths appearing a single time and 18% taken by the ten largest. The length of the CDR3 is 14 residues. Germline V gives CDR1 SGHNT, CDR2 YYREEE (reference sequence). The ends lost 6 bases at V and 3 bases at J; junction bases unmatched: 7.

The sequencing input was PBMCs or T cells enriched from blood (not recorded which). The rearrangement uses TRBV5-4 and TRBJ2-7; 9 nucleotides line up with TRBD1. The source of this sequence is a young man who had recovered from COVID-19. For the CDR3, the DNA is TGTGCCAGCAAGCGACAGGGGGAAAACTACGAGCAGTACGTC. The encoded protein is CASKRQGENYEQYV.